This T cell receptor beta chain was profiled in a study of T cell responses to AZD1222 COVID-19 vaccine. Study findings and constraints: A mostly white British donor set with more females was recruited, and clonal diversity was possibly underestimated.

In germline, CDR1 is MNHNY, CDR2 SVGAGI (reference sequence). V shed 6 bases and J shed 8 bases, with 13 bases lying between them. CDR3 length: 13 amino acids. As to this clone: The antigen is undetermined.

Only in-frame clones appear in the TCRdb table, and some are missing; sequencing was by immunoSEQ multiplex PCR. The table has 100,000 to 120,000 clones, around 84% seen once. The source was peripheral blood, collected on day 0 of AZD1222 vaccination. The chain combines TRBV6-6 with TRBJ2-2; D is unclear. The TCR was taken from an adult in good health. Here the CDR3 DNA reads TGTGCCAGCAGCCTCGACGGTTTGGGGGAGCTGTTTTTT. It translates to CASSLDGLGELFF.